These T cell receptor beta chains were read from a single sample in a study of OX40 agonist ivuxolimab in advanced cancers. Repertoires were generated with immunoSEQ multiplex PCR, while TCRdb's copy carries only in-frame clones and drops some. The table records 72,000 or so clones, roughly 91% of them present only once. The sequencing here drew on CD4+ or CD8+ T cells sorted from blood, taken in a trial of the OX40 agonist ivuxolimab. Receptors were obtained from an adult with an advanced solid tumor such as melanoma, head and neck, liver or kidney cancer. Each CDR3 is given with its conserved first and last residue. A D gene is named only where the DNA matches it firmly. Where a row states a size, it is once, few, many or the class of an expanded clone; other rows omit it.

d_gene: NA; j_gene: TRBJ1-2; abundance: NA; v_gene: TRBV11-3; CDR3aa: CASSSTGLGYGYTF; CDR3nt: TGTGCCAGCAGCTCTACAGGGTTGGGCTATGGCTACACCTTC
d_gene: NA; j_gene: TRBJ2-5; abundance: NA; v_gene: TRBV7-6; CDR3aa: CASSLEFETQYF; CDR3nt: TGTGCCAGCAGCTTAGAGTTCGAGACCCAGTACTTC
d_gene: NA; j_gene: TRBJ2-2; abundance: NA; v_gene: TRBV7-9; CDR3aa: CASGTGSTGELFF; CDR3nt: TGTGCCAGCGGAACAGGGTCCACCGGGGAGCTGTTTTTT
d_gene: TRBD2; j_gene: TRBJ2-2; abundance: NA; v_gene: TRBV2; CDR3aa: CASSDFVAGGTGELFF; CDR3nt: TGTGCCAGCAGTGATTTCGTAGCGGGGGGCACCGGGGAGCTGTTTTTT
d_gene: NA; j_gene: TRBJ1-2; abundance: once; v_gene: TRBV5-4; CDR3aa: CASSLRDHGWGGYTF; CDR3nt: TGTGCCAGCAGCCTGCGGGACCACGGGTGGGGTGGCTACACCTTC
d_gene: NA; j_gene: TRBJ1-1; abundance: NA; v_gene: TRBV29-1; CDR3aa: CSVAGYTEAFF; CDR3nt: TGCAGCGTGGCAGGGTACACTGAAGCTTTCTTT
d_gene: NA; j_gene: TRBJ1-5; abundance: NA; v_gene: TRBV28; CDR3aa: CASSLLVRGQPQHF; CDR3nt: TGTGCCAGCAGTTTACTTGTCAGGGGCCAGCCCCAGCATTTT
d_gene: NA; j_gene: TRBJ2-1; abundance: NA; v_gene: TRBV7-2; CDR3aa: CASSLAIASYNEQFF; CDR3nt: TGTGCCAGCAGCTTAGCCATAGCCTCTTACAATGAGCAGTTCTTC
d_gene: NA; j_gene: TRBJ1-2; abundance: NA; v_gene: TRBV27; CDR3aa: CASSLSLGGSGYTF; CDR3nt: TGTGCCAGCAGTTTAAGCCTGGGGGGATCGGGCTACACCTTC
d_gene: NA; j_gene: TRBJ1-1; abundance: few; v_gene: TRBV19; CDR3aa: CASIKPEAFF; CDR3nt: TGTGCCAGTATAAAGCCTGAAGCTTTCTTT
d_gene: NA; j_gene: TRBJ2-1; abundance: NA; v_gene: TRBV13; CDR3aa: CASTQGYNEQFF; CDR3nt: TGTGCCAGCACCCAGGGTTACAATGAGCAGTTCTTC
d_gene: NA; j_gene: TRBJ1-2; abundance: NA; v_gene: TRBV27; CDR3aa: CASRTAGVSYGYTF; CDR3nt: TGTGCCAGCAGGACTGCCGGGGTGTCCTATGGCTACACCTTC
d_gene: TRBD1; j_gene: TRBJ2-5; abundance: few; v_gene: TRBV19; CDR3aa: CASSTLGGTGLSQHF; CDR3nt: TGTGCCAGTAGTACTTTGGGTGGGACAGGGCTTTCCCAGCACTTC
d_gene: NA; j_gene: TRBJ1-5; abundance: NA; v_gene: TRBV28; CDR3aa: CASSPMEMWGNQPQHF; CDR3nt: TGTGCCAGCAGCCCCATGGAGATGTGGGGCAATCAGCCCCAGCATTTT
d_gene: NA; j_gene: TRBJ1-1; abundance: NA; v_gene: TRBV5-5; CDR3aa: CASSLGVSTEAFF; CDR3nt: TGTGCCAGCAGCTTGGGGGTCTCCACTGAAGCTTTCTTT
d_gene: TRBD1; j_gene: TRBJ2-7; abundance: NA; v_gene: TRBV4-2; CDR3aa: CASSQPTGFEQYF; CDR3nt: TGTGCCAGCAGCCAGCCGACAGGGTTCGAGCAGTACTTC
d_gene: NA; j_gene: TRBJ2-2; abundance: NA; v_gene: TRBV11-2; CDR3aa: CASSSLRGTGELFF; CDR3nt: TGTGCCAGCAGCTCCCTTCGGGGGACCGGGGAGCTGTTTTTT
d_gene: TRBD2; j_gene: TRBJ2-3; abundance: NA; v_gene: TRBV2; CDR3aa: CATQEASGATDTQYF; CDR3nt: TGTGCCACCCAGGAGGCTAGCGGGGCCACAGATACGCAGTATTTT
d_gene: TRBD1; j_gene: TRBJ2-1; abundance: NA; v_gene: TRBV27; CDR3aa: CASSLDRGRTLRNEQFF; CDR3nt: TGTGCCAGCAGTTTAGACAGGGGAAGGACCCTGCGCAATGAGCAGTTCTTC